Each of the 14 T cell receptor beta chains below was sequenced from the same sample in a study of blood T cell repertoires in COVID-19. Method: immunoSEQ multiplex PCR; TCRdb's copy keeps in-frame clones and lacks some. The sample lists 300,000 to 350,000 clones, 80% to 90% occurring once. Material for sequencing was PBMCs or T cells enriched from blood (not recorded which). These TCRs come from a woman between 40 and 50 years old with acute COVID-19.

The chain is built from TRBV28 and TRBJ2-1; D may be TRBD2 (5 bases). The CDR3 extends over 13 amino acids. Germline-derived CDR1 and CDR2 are MDHEN and SYDVKM. Trimming removed 6 bases at V and 3 bases at J, with 9 bases between. The CDR3 is CASRGGLYNEQFF. DNA of the CDR3: TGTGCCAGCAGGGGCGGGCTCTACAATGAGCAGTTCTTC. The complete variable domain, with remaining parts taken from reference TRBV28 and TRBJ2-1, reads DVKVTQSSRYLVKRTGEKVFLECVQDMDHENMFWYRQDPGLGLRLIYFSYDVKMKEKGDIPEGYSVSREKKERFSLILESASTNQTSMYLCASRGGLYNEQFFGPGTRLTVL.

Only one count was recorded for this clone. The rearrangement links TRBV25-1 to TRBJ2-7, with 10 bases aligning to TRBD2. The V gene's germline CDR1 is MGHDK and CDR2 SYGVNS. V was clipped by 1 base and J by 4 bases; unmatched bases: 4. The CDR3 loop spans 15 amino acids. CDR3 DNA sequence: TGTGCCAGCAGTGAATCACTAGCGGGAAGGTACGAGCAGTACTTC. This encodes CASSESLAGRYEQYF.

This sequence joins TRBV5-1 and TRBJ2-7; no clear D. The CDR3 spans 13 residues. Germline CDR1 SGHRS, CDR2 YFSETQ. V dropped 4 bases and J dropped 2 bases, with 10 bases sitting between them. This chain's CDR3 is CASSPEPTYEQYF. DNA of the CDR3: TGCGCCAGCAGCCCAGAACCGACCTACGAGCAGTACTTC.

J is TRBJ1-5 and V is TRBV6-1; D unclear. This CDR3 region has 15 residues. Trimming removed 1 base from V and 3 bases from J, with 10 bases in between. Germline V gene sequence: CDR1 MNHNS, CDR2 SASEGT. CDR3 nucleotide sequence: TGTGCCAGCAGTGAAGACGCGGGGTACAATCAGCCCCAGCATTTT. This gives the protein CASSEDAGYNQPQHF.

This clone occurred a few times. J is TRBJ1-1 and V is TRBV11-2; perhaps TRBD1 as D (6 bases). Germline V gene lookup returns CDR1 SGHAT and CDR2 FQNNGV. The CDR3 contains 15 residues. V was trimmed by 2 bases and J by 1 base, leaving 11 bases between them. The CDR3 spells CASSLRGRTNTEAFF. CDR3 nucleotide sequence: TGTGCCAGCAGCTTAAGGGGGAGAACGAACACTGAAGCTTTCTTT. Together with reference TRBV11-2 and TRBJ1-1, the CDR3 gives the full variable domain: EAGVAQSPRYKIIEKRQSVAFWCNPISGHATLYWYQQILGQGPKLLIQFQNNGVVDDSQLPKDRFSAERLKGVDSTLKIQPAKLEDSAVYLCASSLRGRTNTEAFFGQGTRLTVV.

The V and J genes are TRBV28 and TRBJ2-2, with TRBD1 matching over 9 bases. Per germline, CDR1 MDHEN and CDR2 SYDVKM. There are 18 residues in the CDR3. J gave up 0 bases and V 3 bases, and 8 bases lay outside the gene matches. The CDR3 sequence: CASSLHRQGVTNTGELFF. The CDR3 DNA is TGTGCCAGCAGTTTGCACAGACAGGGGGTGACGAACACCGGGGAGCTGTTTTTT.

The chain joins TRBV11-2 to TRBJ2-5; 7 nucleotides match TRBD2. The CDR3 runs 14 residues. With V trimmed by 1 base and J by 4 bases, 3 bases remained unmatched. Germline V gives CDR1 SGHAT, CDR2 FQNNGV. This CDR3 is CASSLGGGRETQYF. The CDR3 nucleotides are TGTGCCAGCAGCTTAGGGGGCGGGAGAGAGACCCAGTACTTC.

The V gene is TRBV20-1, the J gene TRBJ2-3; 7 nucleotides align to TRBD2. The length of the CDR3 is 11 residues. Losses at the gene ends were 5 bases for V and 8 bases for J; bases not matched to a gene: 4. CDR1 and CDR2 (germline): DFQATT, SNEGSKA (reference sequence). The CDR3 protein is CSAWSGGTQYF. The CDR3 DNA reads TGCAGTGCTTGGTCGGGGGGTACGCAGTATTTT.

The rearrangement joins TRBV5-1 to TRBJ2-1, with D perhaps TRBD2 (5 bases). Germline V gives CDR1 SGHRS, CDR2 YFSETQ. Deletions cut 3 bases from V and 0 bases from J, with 13 bases between. The CDR3 sequence is 16 residues long. This CDR3 reads CASSSQARGSYNEQFF. For the CDR3, the DNA is TGCGCCAGCAGCTCCCAGGCCCGGGGCTCCTACAATGAGCAGTTCTTC.

The V gene is TRBV9, the J gene TRBJ1-2, with TRBD1 as a possible D gene (5 bases). Germline CDR1 SGDLS, CDR2 YYNGEE. The CDR3 is 12 amino acids. Trimming cost V 10 bases and J 3 bases, with 13 bases left between them. DNA for the CDR3: TGTGCCTACTACAGGAGACACTATGGCTACACCTTC. Its translation is CAYYRRHYGYTF.

A few counts support this clone. The chain combines TRBV28 with TRBJ2-7; TRBD2 matches 10 bases. The CDR3 spans 18 residues. Trimming at V came to 1 base and at J to 2 bases, leaving 11 bases not matched to a gene. Looked up from germline, CDR1 is MDHEN and CDR2 is SYDVKM. The CDR3 sequence is CASSLSAVGLAEAYEQYF. CDR3 nucleotides: TGTGCCAGCAGTTTATCAGCGGTAGGACTAGCGGAGGCCTACGAGCAGTACTTC.

As regards this clone: A junction boundary mismatches the germline segment, possibly from a read error. The V and J genes are TRBV7-7 and TRBJ2-5; 7 bases align to TRBD1. CDR1 is SSHAT and CDR2 is FNYEAQ in the germline V gene (reference sequence). The CDR3 is 15 residues long. The CDR3 is CASSTTQGYQETQYF. Here the CDR3 DNA reads TGTGCTAGCAGCACCACACAGGGGTACCAAGAGACCCAGTACTTC.

The gene calls are TRBV27 and TRBJ2-5; tentatively, D is TRBD2 (5 bases). The CDR3 is made up of 13 amino acids. Per germline, CDR1 MNHEY and CDR2 SMNVEV (reference sequence). Trimming shortened V by 2 bases and J by 7 bases, and 11 bases separated the two germline ends. The CDR3 region is CASSLGAAGTQYF. CDR3 nucleotides: TGTGCCAGCAGTTTAGGCGCGGCGGGGACCCAGTACTTC.

The chain carries TRBV5-6 and TRBJ2-2; TRBD2 matches at 9 bases. Germline loops: CDR1 SGHDT, CDR2 YYEEEE. V lost 1 base to trimming and J lost 0 bases; unmatched junction nucleotides: 7. The length of the CDR3 is 18 residues. The CDR3 reads CASSLLEREVTNTGELFF. The CDR3 DNA reads TGTGCCAGCAGCTTGTTGGAGCGGGAGGTTACGAACACCGGGGAGCTGTTTTTT.